The 28 T cell receptor beta chains below were found in one sample sequenced in a study of CD8 T cells in ankylosing spondylitis. MiXCR, run by TCRdb on the 5' RACE reads, gives a single entry per CDR3 protein. The repertoire holds about 220,000 distinct CDR3 sequences, with approximately 24% as singletons. Sequencing used blood, either unsorted or a sorted T cell fraction (not recorded which). The receptor source for this set is a male donor with ankylosing spondylitis or in good health (not recorded which).

The chain uses TRBV12-3 or TRBV12-4 and TRBJ2-2; D is undetermined. Trimming took 6 bases from V and 5 from J, leaving 13 bases between them. The CDR3 is 14 residues long. CDR3 protein: CASSRALSTGELFF. The CDR3 bases are TGTGCCAGCAGCCGAGCCCTGAGTACCGGGGAGCTGTTTTTT.

The V and J genes are TRBV12-3 or TRBV12-4 and TRBJ2-3, with D maybe TRBD2 (6 bases). Trimming shortened V by 10 bases and J by 4 bases, and 21 bases separated the two germline ends. CDR3 length equals 15 residues. The CDR3 loop reads CATGFKVGGSDTQYF. Here the CDR3 DNA reads TGTGCCACCGGGTTCAAGGTGGGGGGATCAGATACGCAGTATTTT.

This clonotype was recorded at least ten times. The chain recombines TRBV7-9 with TRBJ2-1, with 12 bases aligning to TRBD2. The CDR3 spans 16 residues. CDR1 and CDR2 from the germline V gene are SEHNR and FQNEAQ (reference sequence). V was pared by 4 bases and J by 3 bases, with 4 bases of the junction left unmatched. The CDR3 here is CASSSASGRVYNEQFF. The CDR3 coding sequence is TGTGCCAGCAGCTCCGCTAGCGGGAGGGTCTACAATGAGCAGTTCTTC.

This clonotype showed up just a few times. The chain has TRBV6-1 and TRBJ2-7; no definite D call. V lost 3 bases and J lost 2, with 11 bases in between. CDR3 length equals 14 residues. Germline CDR1 reads MNHNS; CDR2 reads SASEGT. CDR3 loop: CASSEGGHTYEQYF. Written as DNA, the CDR3 is TGTGCCAGCAGTGAGGGTGGGCATACCTACGAGCAGTACTTC.

This clonotype came up a few times. The J gene is TRBJ1-5, the V gene TRBV20-1; 8 bases line up with TRBD1. CDR1 is DFQATT, CDR2 SNEGSKA, per germline (reference sequence). The V gene end was trimmed by 4 bases and the J gene end by 5 bases; junction bases not matched to a gene: 1. This CDR3 is built from 12 residues. The chain's CDR3 is CSAMTGDQPQHF. The CDR3 DNA is TGCAGTGCTATGACAGGGGATCAGCCCCAGCATTTT.

The genes are TRBV6-2 or TRBV6-3 and TRBJ2-7; D gene unclear. The germline V and J ends were trimmed by 4 bases and 4 bases, with 11 bases remaining between them. Germline lookup yields CDR1 MNHEY and CDR2 SVGEGT. The CDR3 has 13 residues. CDR3 coding DNA: TGTGCCAGCAGTTCGCCTGCTAGATACGAGCAGTACTTC. It is translated as CASSSPARYEQYF.

This chain joins TRBV29-1 and TRBJ1-3, with D unclear. The CDR3 loop spans 13 amino acids. Trimming stripped 5 bases from V and 0 bases from J, with 8 bases between. Germline V lookup: CDR1 SQVTM, CDR2 ANQGSEA. In DNA form, the CDR3 reads TGCAGCGTTATGGCGTACTCTGGAAACACCATATATTTT. This codes for CSVMAYSGNTIYF.

This sequence joins TRBV6-5 and TRBJ2-7; unclear D gene. Deletions cut 6 bases from V and 3 bases from J, with 6 bases between. The CDR3 contains 11 residues. Germline assignment: CDR1 MNHEY and CDR2 SVGAGI. As DNA, the CDR3 is TGTGCCAGCAGAATAAACTACGAGCAGTACTTC. Translation gives CASRINYEQYF.

This clonotype appeared many times. The CDR3 sequence is CSARAGTGGEQYF. As DNA, the CDR3 is TGCAGTGCTAGGGCCGGGACAGGGGGTGAGCAGTACTTC. The chain combines TRBV20-1 with TRBJ2-7; TRBD1 matches at 11 bases. The CDR3 has 13 residues. V lost 3 bases, J lost 7 bases, and 5 bases stayed unmatched. Germline assignment: CDR1 DFQATT and CDR2 SNEGSKA (reference sequence).

By proportion, this clonotype is medium-sized. J is TRBJ2-4 and V is TRBV7-3; a weak D match, TRBD1 (6 bases). CDR1 and CDR2 (germline): SGHTA, FQGTGA. V shed 3 bases and J shed 5 bases, with 11 bases lying between them. This CDR3 contains 14 residues. Written as DNA, the CDR3 is TGTGCCAGCAGCTTTGGGAACAGGGAAAACATTCAGTACTTC. This encodes CASSFGNRENIQYF.

The CDR3 DNA is TGTGCCAGCAGCCTCGGGACGGTCGGCGCTACGCAGTATTTT. Translation: CASSLGTVGATQYF. This chain joins TRBV11-1 and TRBJ2-3; the D call may be TRBD1 or TRBD2 (5 bases each). Germline-derived CDR1 and CDR2 are SGHAT and FQDESV (reference sequence). The CDR3 consists of 14 residues. V was pared by 5 bases and J by 8 bases, with 17 bases between.

This clonotype was found a few times. V and J are TRBV20-1 and TRBJ2-1, with D uncertain. Germline CDR1 DFQATT, CDR2 SNEGSKA (reference sequence). The CDR3 consists of 11 residues. Trimming pared 4 bases from V and 9 bases from J, leaving 10 bases between. The CDR3 protein is CSATRVGEQFF. CDR3 bases: TGCAGTGCTACCCGGGTGGGTGAGCAGTTCTTC.

This clonotype occurred once. V and J are TRBV6-5 and TRBJ2-4; 8 nucleotides line up with TRBD2. The germline CDR1 and CDR2 sequences are MNHEY and SVGAGI. This CDR3 is built from 13 residues. The V gene end was trimmed by 2 bases and the J gene end by 7 bases; junction bases not matched to a gene: 1. The CDR3 DNA follows: TGTGCCAGCAGTTACCCGGGAGGGAACATTCAGTACTTC. It codes for CASSYPGGNIQYF.

In this sample, this clonotype turned up a few times. The chain uses TRBV12-3 or TRBV12-4 and TRBJ2-1; 7 bases fit TRBD2. The CDR3 is 18 amino acids. The trim removed 5 bases at V and 0 bases at J, leaving 13 bases unmatched. CDR3: CASSPTSGAGSSYNEQFF. The CDR3 nucleotides are TGTGCCAGCAGTCCAACCAGCGGGGCTGGGAGCTCCTACAATGAGCAGTTCTTC.

This clonotype was found many times. The genes are TRBV7-9 and TRBJ2-1, with TRBD2 identical over 7 bases. The CDR3 sequence is 16 residues long. The V gene's germline CDR1 is SEHNR and CDR2 FQNEAQ (reference sequence). With V trimmed by 5 bases and J by 3 bases, 10 bases remained unmatched. CDR3 amino acids: CASSRLGGLSYNEQFF. The CDR3 DNA sequence: TGTGCCAGCAGCCGCCTGGGGGGACTAAGCTACAATGAGCAGTTCTTC.

This clonotype was recorded many times. J is TRBJ2-3 and V is TRBV24-1; possible D gene TRBD2, 6 bases. CDR3 size: 15 residues. CDR1 KGHDR and CDR2 SFDVKD come from the germline V gene. The V and J ends lost 5 bases and 3 bases respectively, with 14 bases between them. This chain's CDR3 is CATSARGGSTDTQYF. Written as DNA, the CDR3 is TGTGCCACCAGTGCCCGAGGAGGGTCTACAGATACGCAGTATTTT.

The chain is built from TRBV10-3 and TRBJ2-3, with 8 bases that match TRBD2. Unmatched junction bases numbered 8, after V lost 6 bases and J lost 0 bases. CDR1 is ENHRY, CDR2 SYGVKD, per germline. CDR3 length: 16 amino acids. The CDR3 reads CAISKESGRSTDTQYF. The CDR3 nucleotides are TGTGCCATCAGCAAAGAGAGCGGGAGAAGCACAGATACGCAGTATTTT.

There are many counts of this clonotype. The gene calls are TRBV2 and TRBJ2-5, with TRBD2 as a possible D gene (6 bases). This CDR3 is 13 amino acids long. Germline V gene data show CDR1 as SNHLY and CDR2 as FYNNEI. V was pared by 6 bases and J by 5 bases, with 13 bases between. The CDR3 spells CASRGPSGETQYF. In DNA, the CDR3 is TGTGCCAGCAGGGGACCGAGCGGGGAGACCCAGTACTTC.

The V and J genes are TRBV2 and TRBJ1-4, with D tentatively TRBD1 (6 bases). This CDR3 has 13 residues. The V end lost 6 bases, the J end lost 7 bases, and 12 bases lay between the germline ends. Germline assignment: CDR1 SNHLY and CDR2 FYNNEI. The CDR3, as DNA: TGTGCCAGCAGCGAACAGGGTTTTGAAAAACTGTTTTTT. It translates to CASSEQGFEKLFF.

This clonotype was seen more than once but under ten times. The chain uses TRBV12-3 or TRBV12-4 and TRBJ2-6; no clear D. The CDR3 runs 14 residues. Deletions cut 7 bases from V and 0 bases from J, with 7 bases between. The CDR3 is CASTRISGANVLTF. The CDR3 bases are TGTGCCAGCACTCGGATCTCTGGGGCCAACGTCCTGACTTTC.

This clonotype was seen a few times. This chain links TRBV27 with TRBJ1-1; no clear D gene. CDR1 and CDR2 (germline): MNHEY, SMNVEV (reference sequence). V was clipped by 1 base and J by 5 bases, with 8 bases between them. CDR3 length equals 13 residues. CDR3 sequence reads: CASSLWRETEAFF. Written as DNA, the CDR3 is TGTGCCAGCAGTTTATGGAGGGAGACTGAAGCTTTCTTT.

Concerning this clonotype itself: At one end the junction does not follow the germline gene, possibly because of a read error. The rearrangement uses TRBV20-1 and TRBJ2-2; D perhaps matches TRBD2 (6 bases). CDR3 length: 17 amino acids. Germline V CDR1 and CDR2: DFQATT, SNEGSKA (reference sequence). The CDR3 sequence: CCARVLAGKANTGELFF. The DNA for the CDR3 is TGCTGTGCTAGAGTACTAGCCGGAAAAGCGAACACCGGGGAGCTGTTTTTT.

This clonotype occurred many times. The J gene is TRBJ2-2, the V gene TRBV10-2; TRBD2 might be the D (6 bases). V was pared by 7 bases and J by 7 bases, with 22 bases between. Germline values: CDR1 WSHSY, CDR2 SAAADI. The CDR3 runs 16 residues. The CDR3 DNA reads TGCGCCAGCACTGACCCGGGAGATCCTAGCGACGGGGAGCTGTTTTTT. Residues: CASTDPGDPSDGELFF.

Of note for this clonotype: One end of the junction is discordant with germline, which a read error may explain. The chain has TRBV20-1 and TRBJ2-1; 12 bases line up with TRBD2. The CDR3 covers 17 residues. Germline V lookup: CDR1 DFQATT, CDR2 SNEGSKA (reference sequence). CDR3 loop: CCARVASGGVPYNEQFF. The CDR3 DNA follows: TGCTGTGCTAGAGTCGCTAGCGGGGGGGTCCCCTACAATGAGCAGTTCTTC.

This clonotype was counted at least ten times. J is TRBJ2-2 and V is TRBV4-2; 7 bases fit TRBD1. CDR3 length: 15 amino acids. Germline lookup yields CDR1 LGHNA and CDR2 YNFKEQ. V lost 0 bases to trimming and J lost 9 bases; unmatched junction nucleotides: 7. The CDR3 reads CASSQEGTVRWELFF. For the CDR3, the DNA is TGTGCCAGCAGCCAAGAAGGGACAGTCAGATGGGAGCTGTTTTTT.

The chain employs TRBV27 and TRBJ2-3; 11 nucleotides match TRBD2. Trimming at V came to 5 bases and at J to 5 bases, leaving 9 bases not matched to a gene. This CDR3 has 16 residues. Germline loops: CDR1 MNHEY, CDR2 SMNVEV (reference sequence). The CDR3 spells CASSQGTSGRGDTQYF. CDR3 DNA sequence: TGTGCCAGCAGTCAAGGGACTAGCGGCCGTGGAGATACGCAGTATTTT.

The chain links TRBV20-1 to TRBJ1-2; 7 positions agree with TRBD1. This CDR3 comprises 12 residues. V lost 5 bases and J lost 4; bases outside the gene matches: 4. Germline V gives CDR1 DFQATT, CDR2 SNEGSKA (reference sequence). The CDR3 spells CSAEDRVYGYTF. The CDR3 bases are TGCAGTGCTGAAGACAGGGTCTATGGCTACACCTTC.

This clonotype occurred many times. The chain recombines TRBV12-3 or TRBV12-4 with TRBJ2-1; 7 bases align to TRBD1. The CDR3 covers 15 residues. Germline trimming cut 7 bases from V and 4 bases from J; bases unmatched to any gene: 10. As DNA, the CDR3 is TGTGCCAGCACCAACAGACAGGGTTCTTACAATGAGCAGTTCTTC. It specifies CASTNRQGSYNEQFF.